This T cell receptor (beta chain) emerged from a study of human thymus T cells. Among the donors, all were healthy Finnish infants having corrective surgery for congenital heart defects. All available leukocytes, rather than a set cell count, yielded the blood DNA. Using immunoSEQ multiplex PCR, the repertoire was profiled, and TCRdb retains in-frame clones only, with some absent. The sample carries tens of thousands of clones, roughly 94% recorded once. Study-level findings and limits: Among thymic and blood repertoires, usage of V and J genes appeared biased.

The table lists this clone with a count of one. The antigen is not known. The CDR3 is 15 amino acids. Looked up from germline, CDR1 is MRHNA and CDR2 is SNTAGT. V was pared by 5 bases and J by 7 bases, with 9 bases of the junction left unmatched. The sample comprised blood. This chain connects TRBV6-4 to TRBJ2-1; 9 nucleotides line up with TRBD2. This receptor was identified in a boy less than two years old with a congenital heart defect but otherwise immunologically healthy. CDR3 loop: CASSSIAGGRNEQFF. The CDR3, as DNA: TGTGCCAGCAGTTCGATTGCGGGGGGGCGGAATGAGCAGTTCTTC.